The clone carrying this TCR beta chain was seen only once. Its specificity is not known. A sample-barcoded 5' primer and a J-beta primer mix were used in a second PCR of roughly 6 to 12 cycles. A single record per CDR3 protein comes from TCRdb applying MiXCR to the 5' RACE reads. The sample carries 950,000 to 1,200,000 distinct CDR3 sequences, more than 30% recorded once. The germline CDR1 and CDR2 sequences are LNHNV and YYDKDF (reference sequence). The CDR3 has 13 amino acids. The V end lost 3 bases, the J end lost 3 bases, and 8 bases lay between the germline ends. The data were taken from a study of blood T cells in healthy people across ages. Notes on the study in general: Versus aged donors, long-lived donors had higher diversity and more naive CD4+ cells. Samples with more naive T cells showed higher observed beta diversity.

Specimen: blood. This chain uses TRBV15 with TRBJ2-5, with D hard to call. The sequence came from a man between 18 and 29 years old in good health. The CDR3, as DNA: TGTGCCACCAGCAGTCGGGCAGAAGAGACCCAGTACTTC. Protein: CATSSRAEETQYF.